Below, one TCR beta chain is given with its context. Its antigen is undetermined. The authors ran a second PCR of 7 to 11 cycles using a sample-barcoded 5' primer and a J-beta primer mix. TCRdb fed the 5' RACE reads into MiXCR, producing one record per CDR3 protein. The repertoire has under 750,000 distinct CDR3 sequences, around half of them found once; the top ten carry just under 25%. This sample was taken from a study of blood T cells in healthy people across ages. Study observations and caveats: TCR beta diversity tracked closely with naive T cell percentage.

Germline loops: CDR1 SGHTA, CDR2 FQGNSA. V lost 5 bases, J lost 9 bases, and 6 bases stayed unmatched. CDR3 size: 13 residues. The clonotype was recovered from a man older than 75 in good health. Sample: blood. J is TRBJ2-1 and V is TRBV7-2; the match to TRBD1 covers 8 bases. The CDR3 nucleotides read TGTGCCAGCAGCCCTCGGACAGGGTTTGAGCAGTTCTTC. Its translation: CASSPRTGFEQFF.